Listed here are 4 T cell receptor beta chains from one sample, sequenced in a study of T cell responses to AZD1222 COVID-19 vaccine (dated by TCRdb to the early 2020s). The sample's time point label is to be understood as: baseline before first vaccination. Libraries were prepared through the immunoSEQ multiplex PCR assay. Drawn from immuneACCESS, this table holds only the in-frame rearrangements with V and J called that TCRdb kept. Clones are partly lost; checked studies trace under half to an unresolved V gene and leave the rest unexplained. This sample comprises some 120,000 clones, 88% of them detected only once. Approximately 7% of the sample belongs to the ten largest clones. The specimen was peripheral blood, collected on day 0 of AZD1222 vaccination. The receptors were sampled from an adult in good health.

The V and J genes are TRBV7-9 and TRBJ2-7, with no clear D. V lost 0 bases, J lost 0 bases, and 9 bases lay in between. The CDR3 covers 15 residues. CDR1 is SEHNR and CDR2 is FQNEAQ in the germline V gene (reference sequence). The chain's CDR3 is CASSLASGSSYEQYF. The CDR3 nucleotides read TGTGCCAGCAGCTTAGCCTCCGGTAGCTCCTACGAGCAGTACTTC.

The table lists this clone with a count of one. The chain recombines TRBV12-3 or TRBV12-4 with TRBJ2-7; D remains unclear. The V end lost 6 bases, the J end lost 7 bases, and 13 bases lay between the germline ends. This CDR3 is built from 12 residues. CDR3 region: CASSRDTPEQYF. CDR3 coding DNA: TGTGCCAGCAGCCGAGACACTCCAGAGCAGTACTTC.

The chain is built from TRBV5-1 and TRBJ1-5; possible D gene TRBD1, 5 bases. The CDR3 contains 16 residues. V shed 0 bases and J shed 5 bases, with 15 bases lying between them. Per germline, CDR1 SGHRS and CDR2 YFSETQ. CDR3 sequence reads: CASSLGGTGGDQPQHF. Written as DNA, the CDR3 is TGCGCCAGCAGCTTGGGAGGCACGGGGGGAGATCAGCCCCAGCATTTT.

The chain has TRBV2 and TRBJ2-7, with D hard to call. Trimming removed 9 bases at V and 1 base at J, with 13 bases between. The CDR3 consists of 13 residues. CDR1 is SNHLY, CDR2 FYNNEI, per germline. CDR3 sequence: CASGERMSYEQYF. In nucleotides, the CDR3 is TGTGCCAGTGGCGAACGGATGTCCTACGAGCAGTACTTC.